The present T cell receptor beta chain was sequenced within a study of shared clonotypes between healthy human individuals. The CDR3 extends over 17 amino acids. The V end was cut by 1 base, the J end by 3 bases, with 17 bases between. Germline V gives CDR1 SGHTA, CDR2 FQGTGA. Per the authors' pipeline: Filtering differed for immunoSEQ, which gave only junction sequences without quality scores. The protocol was immunoSEQ multiplex PCR, while the TCRdb copy is restricted to in-frame clones and leaves out a portion. The DNA was the basis for D and trimming; V, J and clone size are from that table. The table includes more than 2,000,000 clones, approximately 93% detected once. Donors were healthy HIV-negative adults without recently reported acute infections or vaccinations.

The sample was naive CD4+ T cells from PBMCs. Sample subset: CD45RA+ positively selected. This sequence joins TRBV7-3 and TRBJ2-3; D is possibly TRBD2 (7 bases). This clonotype originated in a man in his late teens or twenties in good health. Some clones in this sample may be carry-over from other donors' samples. CDR3 protein: CASSLKRGAPGTDTQYF. As DNA, the CDR3 is TGTGCCAGCAGCTTAAAACGGGGGGCCCCGGGGACAGATACGCAGTATTTT. Variable domain in full (rest from reference TRBV7-3 and TRBJ2-3): GAGVSQTPSNKVTEKGKYVELRCDPISGHTALYWYRQSLGQGPEFLIYFQGTGAADDSGLPNDRFFAVRPEGSVSTLKIQRTERGDSAVYLCASSLKRGAPGTDTQYFGPGTRLTVL.